The 8 T cell receptor beta chains presented below share a single source sample, sequenced in a study of blood T cell repertoires in COVID-19. Clones were read by immunoSEQ multiplex PCR, and TCRdb kept only the in-frame ones, dropping some. This table has around 150,000 clones, about 85% appearing once. Sample: peripheral blood. Every receptor here comes from a middle-aged man with acute or convalescent COVID-19.

This clone was observed once. This chain links TRBV7-9 with TRBJ2-2, with D possibly matching TRBD1 (6 bases). Trimming left V 4 bases short and J 5 bases short, with 11 bases between. CDR3 size: 14 residues. The V gene's germline CDR1 is SEHNR and CDR2 FQNEAQ (reference sequence). CDR3 in amino acids: CASSYYRDTGELFF. The CDR3 DNA reads as TGTGCCAGCAGCTACTACAGGGATACCGGGGAGCTGTTTTTT.

The chain uses TRBV11-3 and TRBJ1-3; tentatively, D is TRBD1 (5 bases). The germline V gene has CDR1 SGHNT and CDR2 YENEEA. The CDR3 spans 16 residues. Trimming removed 5 bases at V and 1 base at J, with 15 bases between. CDR3 coding DNA: TGTGCCAGCAGCACCCCCGTGGGGACTTCTGGAAACACCATATATTTT. As protein: CASSTPVGTSGNTIYF.

The chain uses TRBV6-5 and TRBJ1-2; D ambiguous. This CDR3 region has 13 residues. Germline CDR1 reads MNHEY; CDR2 reads SVGAGI. The V end lost 5 bases, the J end lost 7 bases, and 14 bases lay between the germline ends. CDR3 bases: TGTGCCAGCAGTCGCGGTCGAGCAGCTGGCTACACCTTC. It specifies CASSRGRAAGYTF.

V is TRBV6-2 or TRBV6-3 and J is TRBJ2-3; 10 nucleotides match TRBD2. The V gene end was trimmed by 4 bases and the J gene end by 3 bases; junction bases not matched to a gene: 4. CDR1 and CDR2 (germline): MNHEY, SVGEGT. The CDR3 covers 15 residues. The CDR3 DNA reads TGTGCCAGCAGTTCACCGGGACTAGCGACAGATACGCAGTATTTT. It encodes CASSSPGLATDTQYF.

This chain joins TRBV5-1 and TRBJ1-6, with D possibly being TRBD1 (6 bases). Germline V gene sequence: CDR1 SGHRS, CDR2 YFSETQ. V dropped 3 bases and J dropped 0 bases, with 10 bases sitting between them. The length of the CDR3 is 16 residues. The CDR3 here is CASSSDRASYNSPLHF. CDR3 bases: TGCGCCAGCAGCTCGGACAGAGCCTCCTATAATTCACCCCTCCACTTT.

V usage is TRBV4-1 and J usage is TRBJ1-2, with 9 bases matching TRBD1. Losses at the gene ends were 2 bases for V and 8 bases for J; bases not matched to a gene: 9. The CDR3 length is 15 residues. Germline CDR1 reads MGHRA; CDR2 reads YSYEKL. The CDR3 DNA sequence: TGCGCCAGCAGCCAATTGGGACAGGGCATGGGGGGCTACACCTTC. Translating it yields CASSQLGQGMGGYTF.

The chain recombines TRBV2 with TRBJ1-6, with TRBD1 matching over 7 bases. The V segment lost 6 bases and the J segment 6 bases; nucleotides outside the gene matches: 8. The CDR3 loop spans 15 amino acids. Germline CDR1 reads SNHLY; CDR2 reads FYNNEI. For the CDR3, the DNA is TGTGCCAGCAGAGACCTGACAGGGCGTAATTCACCCCTCCACTTT. Protein product: CASRDLTGRNSPLHF.

This clone was observed once. This rearrangement joins TRBV28 to TRBJ2-6; no clear D. The V gene's germline CDR1 is MDHEN and CDR2 SYDVKM. Trimming took off 3 bases at V and 0 bases at J, with 3 bases between the two ends. This CDR3 is built from 14 residues. In nucleotides, the CDR3 is TGTGCCAGCAGTTTCAACTCTGGGGCCAACGTCCTGACTTTC. It specifies CASSFNSGANVLTF.